The clone carrying this T cell receptor beta chain was seen more than once but under ten times. Its specificity is not known. These data originate in a study of T-cell memory formation after mild COVID-19. Study details: The TCR clusters were mostly specific to one donor.

Trimming took 6 bases from V and 6 from J; bases not matched to a gene: 7. This CDR3 comprises 15 residues. Whole-study results and caveats: A second wave expanding day 15 to 37 was CD4+-biased; contracting clones were balanced. Contracting CD8+ clones were enriched in EMRA, CD4+ mainly in CM and EM.

TCRdb itself ran the 5' RACE reads through MiXCR, one entry per CDR3 protein. This sample has under 200,000 distinct CDR3 sequences, with roughly 30% found just once. The TCR was taken from an adult woman who had mild COVID-19 (a few samples of this study predate the infection). Cell type and time point are not known. Sequencing input: PBMCs or a T cell subset sorted from them (not recorded which). V gene TRBV6-7 combines with J gene TRBJ1-5; TRBD1 matches at 11 bases. TRBV6-7 is an ORF; its function is uncertain. The CDR3 sequence: CASRAGQGARQPQHF. CDR3 sequence (DNA): TGTGCCAGCAGGGCCGGACAGGGGGCGCGTCAGCCCCAGCATTTT.